Below, 29 T cell receptor beta chains from the same sample are listed, as sequenced in a study of preoperative IRX-2 immunotherapy in early breast cancer. Produced via immunoSEQ multiplex PCR; TCRdb's table is partial and in-frame only. The sample has 90,000 to 100,000 clones; 70% to 90% are singletons. Treatment given: preoperative locoregional IRX-2 cytokine immunotherapy. The material was tumor tissue, obtained after IRX-2 immunotherapy. These receptors all come from a human donor with breast cancer.

J is TRBJ1-2 and V is TRBV15, with unresolved D. Germline-derived CDR1 and CDR2 are LNHNV and YYDKDF (reference sequence). The CDR3 runs 14 residues. Trimming cost V 0 bases and J 8 bases, with 13 bases left between them. The CDR3 spells CATSRDRGIGGYTF. DNA for the CDR3: TGTGCCACCAGCAGAGATCGTGGGATTGGAGGCTACACCTTC. Combining the CDR3 with reference TRBV15 and TRBJ1-2 gives the whole variable domain DAMVIQNPRYQVTQFGKPVTLSCSQTLNHNVMYWYQQKSSQAPKLLFHYYDKDFNNEADTPDNFQSRRPNTSFCFLDIRSPGLGDTAMYLCATSRDRGIGGYTFGSGTRLTVV.

This clone is a singleton in its sample. The rearrangement links TRBV5-1 to TRBJ2-1, with 9 bases lining up with TRBD1. The germline V gene encodes CDR1 SGHRS and CDR2 YFSETQ. This CDR3 comprises 15 residues. Trimming removed 2 bases from V and 4 bases from J; junction bases left unmatched: 4. Written as DNA, the CDR3 is TGCGCCAGCAGCTTTGACGGACAGGGGTACAATGAGCAGTTCTTC. Amino acids: CASSFDGQGYNEQFF.

This clone was found once. This chain links TRBV5-1 with TRBJ2-3; no clear D gene. Trimming took 2 bases from V and 1 from J, leaving 11 bases between them. This CDR3 is 15 amino acids long. CDR1 is SGHRS, CDR2 YFSETQ, per germline. CDR3 coding DNA: TGCGCCAGCAGCTTAATCGGGCAGGGCACAGATACGCAGTATTTT. Its protein is CASSLIGQGTDTQYF.

J is TRBJ2-4 and V is TRBV6-8; weak D call: TRBD2 (7 bases). This CDR3 comprises 16 residues. V was trimmed by 6 bases and J by 6 bases, leaving 21 bases between them. The V gene's germline CDR1 is MNHGY and CDR2 SAAAGT. As DNA, the CDR3 is TGTGCCAGCAGCTCTCGGTTGGCGGGGGCAGGAAACATTCAGTACTTC. It yields the protein CASSSRLAGAGNIQYF.

J is TRBJ1-3 and V is TRBV5-1, with D unclear. CDR1 SGHRS and CDR2 YFSETQ come from the germline V gene. Trimming took off 3 bases at V and 0 bases at J, with 7 bases between the two ends. This CDR3 region has 14 residues. CDR3 protein: CASSSASSGNTIYF. As DNA, the CDR3 is TGCGCCAGCAGCTCCGCAAGCTCTGGAAACACCATATATTTT.

In its sample, this clone was seen a few times. The chain has TRBV18 and TRBJ1-5; no clear D gene. Trimming took off 3 bases at V and 10 bases at J, with 13 bases between the two ends. Germline CDR1 is KGHSH and CDR2 is LQKENI. The CDR3 has 13 amino acids. CDR3 loop: CASSPVAGEPQHF. CDR3 DNA: TGTGCCAGCTCACCCGTCGCCGGGGAACCCCAGCATTTT.

The CDR3 spells CASQESSGNTIYF. As DNA, the CDR3 is TGTGCCAGCCAGGAGTCCTCTGGAAACACCATATATTTT. The chain joins TRBV7-8 to TRBJ1-3; unclear D gene. CDR3 length: 13 residues. V lost 8 bases to trimming and J lost 0 bases, with 8 bases between them. Germline lookup yields CDR1 SGHVS and CDR2 FQNEAQ.

This clone has just one count. This chain connects TRBV6-7 to TRBJ1-1; TRBD1 might be the D (5 bases). TRBV6-7 is assigned to the ORF class and has an uncertain function. V shed 5 bases and J shed 4 bases, with 20 bases lying between them. This CDR3 has 16 residues. The CDR3 protein is CASSPGKPRGGTEAFF. DNA of the CDR3: TGTGCCAGCAGTCCGGGCAAACCGCGGGGGGGCACTGAAGCTTTCTTT.

The J gene is TRBJ1-6, the V gene TRBV10-2, with D perhaps TRBD1 (5 bases). This CDR3 comprises 17 residues. Deletions cut 3 bases from V and 0 bases from J, with 12 bases between. Germline V gene data show CDR1 as WSHSY and CDR2 as SAAADI. The CDR3 loop is CASSDPMGGSYNSPLHF. The CDR3, as DNA: TGCGCCAGCAGTGACCCCATGGGGGGCTCCTATAATTCACCCCTCCACTTT.

J is TRBJ2-1 and V is TRBV5-1; D is uncertain. CDR1 is SGHRS, CDR2 YFSETQ, per germline. Trimming removed 0 bases at V and 4 bases at J, with 8 bases between. The CDR3 runs to 14 residues. The CDR3 region is CASSLAAGYNEQFF. The DNA of the CDR3 is TGCGCCAGCAGCTTGGCCGCCGGATACAATGAGCAGTTCTTC.

In this sample, this clone turned up a few times. The V and J genes are TRBV11-3 and TRBJ2-1, with 11 positions matching TRBD2. There are 18 residues in the CDR3. Per the germline V gene, CDR1 is SGHNT and CDR2 is YENEEA. V lost 3 bases to trimming and J lost 0 bases; unmatched junction nucleotides: 7. The CDR3 is CASSLTGLAVSSYNEQFF. Here the CDR3 DNA reads TGTGCCAGCAGCTTGACGGGACTAGCGGTTAGCTCCTACAATGAGCAGTTCTTC.

V usage is TRBV11-3 and J usage is TRBJ1-1, with TRBD1 identical over 7 bases. V was pared by 5 bases and J by 3 bases, with 12 bases of the junction left unmatched. Germline V gives CDR1 SGHNT, CDR2 YENEEA. This CDR3 spans 16 amino acids. As DNA, the CDR3 is TGTGCCAGCAGCCGTTTACAGACAGGGTATGACACTGAAGCTTTCTTT. This translates into CASSRLQTGYDTEAFF.

The genes are TRBV6-8 and TRBJ1-3; D unresolved. With 7 bases removed from V and 3 bases from J, the gap between germline ends came to 7 bases. CDR3 length: 12 residues. Germline V gene sequence: CDR1 MNHGY, CDR2 SAAAGT. The CDR3 reads CASIAGGNTIYF. DNA for the CDR3: TGTGCCAGCATAGCGGGTGGAAACACCATATATTTT.

The chain employs TRBV11-3 and TRBJ1-5; TRBD1 is a possible D gene (6 bases). CDR1 is SGHNT and CDR2 is YENEEA in the germline V gene. V lost 5 bases, J lost 4 bases, and 12 bases lay in between. CDR3 size: 14 residues. Here the CDR3 DNA reads TGTGCCAGCAGCCTCCTCCAGGGGAATCAGCCCCAGCATTTT. This sequence encodes CASSLLQGNQPQHF.

The chain has TRBV19 and TRBJ1-2; 8 positions agree with TRBD1. The V gene end was trimmed by 5 bases and the J gene end by 3 bases; junction bases not matched to a gene: 8. Germline V gene data show CDR1 as LNHDA and CDR2 as SQIVND (reference sequence). This CDR3 has 15 amino acids. CDR3 DNA: TGTGCCAGTAGTCTGCTGACAGGGGAGGACTATGGCTACACCTTC. It is translated as CASSLLTGEDYGYTF.

This clone has more than one count but fewer than ten. This chain uses TRBV6-8 with TRBJ2-6, with 11 bases fitting TRBD1. Per germline, CDR1 MNHGY and CDR2 SAAAGT. This CDR3 region has 18 residues. V lost 2 bases and J lost 1; bases outside the gene matches: 4. This chain's CDR3 is CASSYTGQGASGANVLTF. The CDR3, as DNA: TGTGCCAGCAGTTACACAGGACAGGGGGCTTCTGGGGCCAACGTCCTGACTTTC.

This chain uses TRBV29-1 with TRBJ2-7, with a possible D match to TRBD2 (6 bases). Germline V gene data show CDR1 as SQVTM and CDR2 as ANQGSEA. The V end lost 7 bases, the J end lost 5 bases, and 21 bases lay between the germline ends. There are 14 residues in the CDR3. Written as DNA, the CDR3 is TGCAGCGCCGGACCTCGACTTAAGCGGGACGAGCAGTACTTC. This codes for CSAGPRLKRDEQYF.

This clone appeared once. CDR3 nucleotide sequence: TGTGCCAGCAGTTTCTCCTGGTCAGTCTCTGGGGCCAACGTCCTGACTTTC. Its protein product is CASSFSWSVSGANVLTF. The genes are TRBV28 and TRBJ2-6; D unresolved. V lost 3 bases and J lost 0, with 12 bases in between. Germline lookup yields CDR1 MDHEN and CDR2 SYDVKM. This CDR3 has 17 residues.

This clone turned up a few times. The chain joins TRBV19 to TRBJ2-2; D possibly corresponds to TRBD1 (5 bases). This CDR3 is 12 amino acids long. V was pared by 7 bases and J by 5 bases, with 8 bases between. The germline V gene encodes CDR1 LNHDA and CDR2 SQIVND (reference sequence). The DNA for the CDR3 is TGTGCCAGTATAGGGGTTACCGGGGAGCTGTTTTTT. It translates to CASIGVTGELFF.

The chain couples TRBV18 to TRBJ1-5; D gene ambiguous. This CDR3 spans 15 amino acids. Germline V lookup: CDR1 KGHSH, CDR2 LQKENI. V gave up 5 bases and J gave up 3 bases, with 14 bases separating them. The CDR3 DNA reads as TGTGCCAGCTCAACGGGCCAGACGAACAATCAGCCCCAGCATTTT. It specifies CASSTGQTNNQPQHF.

This clone was seen a few times. The J gene is TRBJ1-4, the V gene TRBV15; TRBD1 might be the D (6 bases). The V gene lost 6 bases and the J gene lost 1 base, with 12 bases spanning the gap. CDR1 and CDR2 from the germline V gene are LNHNV and YYDKDF (reference sequence). The CDR3 loop spans 15 amino acids. As DNA, the CDR3 is TGTGCCACCAGTAGTGGGGGACAAACTAATGAAAAACTGTTTTTT. Translation: CATSSGGQTNEKLFF.

The chain joins TRBV5-1 to TRBJ1-5; no firm D call. The CDR3 consists of 16 residues. CDR1 and CDR2 from the germline V gene are SGHRS and YFSETQ. The V and J ends lost 4 bases and 0 bases respectively, with 14 bases between them. The CDR3 sequence is CASSPGGSNSNQPQHF. The CDR3 DNA reads TGCGCCAGCAGCCCTGGAGGCAGCAATAGCAATCAGCCCCAGCATTTT.

This clone appeared a single time. This sequence joins TRBV19 and TRBJ1-4, with TRBD1 matching 9 bases. The V gene's germline CDR1 is LNHDA and CDR2 SQIVND (reference sequence). The length of the CDR3 is 17 residues. With 8 bases clipped from V and 8 bases from J, the junction kept 18 bases outside the gene matches. The CDR3 DNA sequence: TGTGCCAGTGGGACAGGGAATACAGTGCTGTCGAGGGAAAAACTGTTTTTT. Encoded protein: CASGTGNTVLSREKLFF. Supplemented by reference TRBV19 and TRBJ1-4, the full variable domain reads DGGITQSPKYLFRKEGQNVTLSCEQNLNHDAMYWYRQDPGQGLRLIYYSQIVNDFQKGDIAEGYSVSREKKESFPLTVTSAQKNPTAFYLCASGTGNTVLSREKLFFGSGTQLSVL.

This clone was found once. The chain combines TRBV19 with TRBJ1-4, with 8 bases matching TRBD1. V lost 6 bases, J lost 4 bases, and 10 bases stayed unmatched. CDR1 and CDR2 from the germline V gene are LNHDA and SQIVND (reference sequence). This CDR3 comprises 16 residues. The CDR3 loop reads CASRDAPTGVNEKLFF. The CDR3 bases are TGTGCCAGTAGAGACGCGCCGACAGGGGTTAATGAAAAACTGTTTTTT.

The chain is built from TRBV6-7 and TRBJ1-1, with TRBD1 matching over 11 bases. TRBV6-7 is labeled an ORF, and its function is uncertain. This CDR3 is 14 amino acids long. The trim removed 10 bases at V and 3 bases at J, leaving 7 bases unmatched. The CDR3, as DNA: TGTGCCATCATCCGGGACAGGGGGGACACTGAAGCTTTCTTT. Its translation is CAIIRDRGDTEAFF.

The rearrangement links TRBV29-1 to TRBJ1-1; D is unclear. The germline V gene encodes CDR1 SQVTM and CDR2 ANQGSEA. V dropped 5 bases and J dropped 9 bases, with 16 bases sitting between them. The CDR3 is 12 residues long. The CDR3 nucleotides are TGCAGCGTTTCGGGCGACCGGGAAAAAGCTTTCTTT. Protein sequence: CSVSGDREKAFF.

The V gene is TRBV7-6, the J gene TRBJ2-6; a possible D gene is TRBD2 (5 bases). Germline lookup yields CDR1 SGHVS and CDR2 FNYEAQ. This CDR3 is built from 17 residues. Trimming pared 8 bases from V and 0 bases from J, leaving 17 bases between. CDR3 nucleotide sequence: TGTGCCAGCGGATCCGGGATCCAATTCTCTGGGGCCAACGTCCTGACTTTC. It encodes CASGSGIQFSGANVLTF.

Remarks on this clone: The limits of the CDR3 on the DNA are not certain, so only TCRdb's listed CDR3 is given. V and J are TRBV1 and TRBJ2-6. TRBV1 is recorded as a pseudogene. Both ends counted, the CDR3 spans 15 residues. The CDR3 here is CASSQVGRGANVLTF.

The count of this clone is one. V and J are TRBV6-8 and TRBJ2-7; 8 positions match TRBD1. Germline V gene lookup returns CDR1 MNHGY and CDR2 SAAAGT. The CDR3 has 17 residues. J was trimmed by 5 bases and V by 5 bases; bases with no gene match: 17. The CDR3 region has the DNA TGTGCCAGCAGTCCATCGGACAGGGCTACCCGAGGCGACGAGCAGTACTTC. Protein: CASSPSDRATRGDEQYF.